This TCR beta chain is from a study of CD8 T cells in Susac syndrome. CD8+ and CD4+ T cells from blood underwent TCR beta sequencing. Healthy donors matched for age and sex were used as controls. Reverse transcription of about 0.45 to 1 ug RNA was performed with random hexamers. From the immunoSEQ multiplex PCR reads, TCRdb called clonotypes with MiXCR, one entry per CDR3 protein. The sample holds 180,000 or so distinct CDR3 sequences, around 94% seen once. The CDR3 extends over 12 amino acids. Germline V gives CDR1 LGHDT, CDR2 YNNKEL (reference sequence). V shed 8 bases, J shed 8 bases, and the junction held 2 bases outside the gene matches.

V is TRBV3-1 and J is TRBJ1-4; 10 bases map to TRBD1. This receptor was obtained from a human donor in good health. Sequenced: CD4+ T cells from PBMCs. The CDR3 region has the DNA TGTGCCAGCCGGACAGGGGGAGAAAAACTGTTTTTT. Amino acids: CASRTGGEKLFF.